What follows describes a single T cell receptor (beta chain). Its antigen is undetermined. The CDR3 length is 14 residues. Unmatched junction bases numbered 5, after V lost 3 bases and J lost 2 bases. CDR1 is SGHRS and CDR2 is YFSETQ in the germline V gene. The data are from a study of cytomegalovirus exposure and HLA in healthy donors. Study observations and caveats: A prior analysis recorded that most TCR beta V segments were productive about 87% or about 30% of the time. Apart from CMV serostatus, no immune exposure information was available.

PCR involved 60 Vbeta and 13 Jbeta primers. Here immunoSEQ multiplex PCR was the method, and the copy in TCRdb shows in-frame clones only, minus some. The sample shows over 100,000 clones, roughly 80% of them seen only once. The V and J genes are TRBV5-1 and TRBJ2-7; 7 bases are shared with TRBD2. The sample comprised PBMCs. This TCR derives from a young woman in good health and CMV-seropositive. CDR3 sequence: CASSSGGLAYEQYF. CDR3 nucleotide sequence: TGCGCCAGCAGCTCGGGGGGATTAGCCTACGAGCAGTACTTC.